This TCR beta chain was sequenced for a study of blood T cell repertoires in COVID-19. Germline CDR1 and CDR2: SGHTA and FQGNSA. The CDR3 sequence is 15 residues long. Trimming removed 5 bases from V and 9 bases from J; junction bases left unmatched: 11. Clones were sequenced by immunoSEQ multiplex PCR, and TCRdb holds only the in-frame ones, with some missing. The sample records approximately 100,000 clones, about 91% being singletons. Sequenced input: peripheral blood. The genes are TRBV7-2 and TRBJ2-1, with TRBD2 matching 9 bases. The clonotype originates from a man aged 45 to 65 with acute or convalescent COVID-19. CDR3 loop: CASSRPGLASVEQFF. The DNA of the CDR3 is TGTGCCAGCAGCCGGCCGGGACTAGCCTCCGTTGAGCAGTTCTTC.